The 31 T cell receptor beta chains below were found in one sample sequenced in a study of T cell repertoires and HLA-DP antigens. The assay was immunoSEQ multiplex PCR, and TCRdb's table has in-frame clones only and misses some. The table has fewer than 75,000 clones, roughly 75% seen once. No antigen has been assigned to these receptors. The specimen was CD4+ T cells from PBMCs. The origin of the receptors is a man aged 55-75 years in good health and CMV-seronegative.

The chain combines TRBV9 with TRBJ1-1, with a tentative D call TRBD1 (5 bases). CDR3 size: 15 residues. With 2 bases removed from V and 3 bases from J, the gap between germline ends came to 14 bases. Germline CDR1 reads SGDLS; CDR2 reads YYNGEE. DNA for the CDR3: TGTGCCAGCAGCGTCGTTAGGGGCGTAGACACTGAAGCTTTCTTT. Residues: CASSVVRGVDTEAFF.

The V gene is TRBV5-8, the J gene TRBJ2-7; weak D call: TRBD2 (5 bases). Germline CDR1 reads SGHTS; CDR2 reads YDEGEE. V was pared by 2 bases and J by 5 bases, with 14 bases between. The CDR3 loop spans 14 amino acids. The DNA for the CDR3 is TGTGCCAGCAGCTTTGGAGGAGGTCTACACGAGCAGTACGTC. This sequence encodes CASSFGGGLHEQYV.

This chain joins TRBV7-3 and TRBJ2-6; 13 nucleotides align to TRBD2. This CDR3 is 18 amino acids long. V trimming: 4 bases; J trimming: 0 bases; junction bases outside the gene matches: 3. The germline V gene has CDR1 SGHTA and CDR2 FQGTGA. The CDR3 loop reads CASSWTSGSPSGANVLTF. CDR3 in DNA: TGTGCCAGCAGCTGGACTAGCGGGAGCCCCTCTGGGGCCAACGTCCTGACTTTC.

The rearrangement joins TRBV27 to TRBJ2-2; 8 nucleotides match TRBD1. CDR1 MNHEY and CDR2 SMNVEV come from the germline V gene (reference sequence). The CDR3 spans 17 residues. V lost 2 bases and J lost 4; bases outside the gene matches: 9. The CDR3 DNA sequence: TGTGCCAGCAGTTTAACTATTGGGACAGGATCCACCGGGGAGCTGTTTTTT. Residues: CASSLTIGTGSTGELFF.

V is TRBV6-1 and J is TRBJ2-7; 7 positions match TRBD1. V trimming: 0 bases; J trimming: 6 bases; junction bases outside the gene matches: 2. The length of the CDR3 is 13 residues. Germline CDR1 and CDR2: MNHNS and SASEGT. This CDR3 is CASSEAWDSEQYV. The CDR3 DNA reads TGTGCCAGCAGTGAAGCCTGGGACAGCGAGCAGTACGTC.

A word on this clone: Germline is not matched at one junction end, which may reflect a read error. This sequence joins TRBV11-2 and TRBJ2-7; D ambiguous. Germline values: CDR1 SGHAT, CDR2 FQNNGV. This CDR3 spans 11 amino acids. The CDR3 region has the DNA TGTGCCAGCACCTTACAGTACGAGCAGTACTTC. Protein sequence: CASTLQYEQYF.

The chain employs TRBV19 and TRBJ2-3, with D maybe TRBD2 (6 bases). With 3 bases removed from V and 4 bases from J, the gap between germline ends came to 14 bases. The germline V gene has CDR1 LNHDA and CDR2 SQIVND (reference sequence). The CDR3 totals 15 residues. The CDR3 loop reads CASSMGGGPADTQYF. The CDR3 DNA follows: TGTGCCAGTAGTATGGGAGGCGGGCCGGCAGATACGCAGTATTTT.

V and J are TRBV6-5 and TRBJ1-1; TRBD1 matches 7 bases. The CDR3 extends over 15 amino acids. From germline, CDR1 is MNHEY and CDR2 SVGAGI. Trimming cost V 5 bases and J 6 bases; bases outside gene matches: 12. The CDR3 region is CASSPEGTDVSEAFF. CDR3 coding DNA: TGTGCCAGCAGTCCCGAGGGGACAGATGTCTCTGAAGCTTTCTTT.

The chain couples TRBV21-1 to TRBJ2-7; the D call TRBD1 from the table was never checked on the DNA. TRBV21-1 is recorded as a pseudogene. This CDR3 is built from 15 residues. The CDR3 DNA reads as TGTGCCAGCAGCCACCTGGGACAGAGCTCCTACGAGCAGTACTTC. Translation: CASSHLGQSSYEQYF.

This clone was seen more than once but under ten times. This chain uses TRBV4-2 with TRBJ2-2; no clear D gene. CDR3 length equals 15 residues. V gave up 1 base and J gave up 4 bases, with 10 bases separating them. CDR1 and CDR2 from the germline V gene are LGHNA and YNFKEQ. CDR3 DNA: TGTGCCAGCAGCCAAGTCGGCCGGGCCACCGGGGAGCTGTTTTTT. Its translation is CASSQVGRATGELFF.

The V call is TRBV18, the J call TRBJ2-2; TRBD1 agrees at 9 bases. The germline gives CDR1 KGHSH, CDR2 LQKENI. This CDR3 is 14 amino acids long. V was pared by 6 bases and J by 7 bases, with 6 bases of the junction left unmatched. The CDR3 DNA follows: TGTGCCAGCTCGCCTACAGGGGGCAGCGGGGAGCTGTTTTTT. This codes for CASSPTGGSGELFF.

The rearrangement uses TRBV27 and TRBJ2-3; the D gene is possibly TRBD1 (6 bases). The CDR3 length is 15 residues. V lost 7 bases and J 1 base, leaving 15 bases between the germline ends. Germline V lookup: CDR1 MNHEY, CDR2 SMNVEV (reference sequence). CDR3 sequence reads: CASTPLDRRTDTQYF. The DNA of the CDR3 is TGTGCCAGCACCCCACTCGACAGGCGCACAGATACGCAGTATTTT.

This chain links TRBV4-3 with TRBJ2-7, with 7 nucleotides matching TRBD1. The V gene end was trimmed by 4 bases and the J gene end by 2 bases; junction bases not matched to a gene: 8. The CDR3 loop spans 15 amino acids. Germline values: CDR1 LGHNA, CDR2 YSLEER. CDR3 DNA: TGCGCCAGCAGCCCAGGACAGACAGGGACCTACGAGCAGTACTTC. Protein product: CASSPGQTGTYEQYF.

V gene TRBV2 combines with J gene TRBJ2-3, with D perhaps TRBD2 (5 bases). The CDR3 sequence is 17 residues long. Germline values: CDR1 SNHLY, CDR2 FYNNEI. Trimming removed 6 bases from V and 2 bases from J, with 21 bases in between. The CDR3 is CASSPLGADLTTDTQYF. CDR3 DNA sequence: TGTGCCAGCAGCCCTCTGGGAGCGGATCTCACCACAGATACGCAGTATTTT.

The chain uses TRBV10-3 and TRBJ2-3; 10 bases are a match to TRBD2. Germline V lookup: CDR1 ENHRY, CDR2 SYGVKD. CDR3 length: 18 residues. V was clipped by 0 bases and J by 0 bases; unmatched bases: 6. This chain's CDR3 is CAISESPSGGPSTDTQYF. The CDR3 bases are TGTGCCATCAGTGAGTCTCCTAGCGGGGGCCCAAGCACAGATACGCAGTATTTT.

The chain uses TRBV19 and TRBJ2-2, with no clear D. Trimming took off 1 base at V and 5 bases at J, with 14 bases between the two ends. CDR1 and CDR2 from the germline V gene are LNHDA and SQIVND (reference sequence). This CDR3 has 16 residues. The CDR3 here is CASSIVTFYETGELFF. In DNA form, the CDR3 reads TGTGCCAGTAGTATAGTCACGTTTTACGAGACCGGGGAGCTGTTTTTT.

The CDR3 reads CASSLLGASTDTQYF. The CDR3 DNA reads TGTGCCAGCAGCTTATTGGGGGCGAGCACAGATACGCAGTATTTT. The gene calls are TRBV7-3 and TRBJ2-3; a possible D gene is TRBD1 (6 bases). Germline V gene data show CDR1 as SGHTA and CDR2 as FQGTGA. This CDR3 contains 15 residues. Trimming left V 2 bases short and J 0 bases short, with 9 bases between.

J is TRBJ1-5 and V is TRBV5-1, with a tentative D call TRBD1 (6 bases). Trimming left V 1 base short and J 7 bases short, with 18 bases between. The CDR3 is made up of 16 amino acids. Germline V gene sequence: CDR1 SGHRS, CDR2 YFSETQ. CDR3 DNA sequence: TGCGCCAGCAGCTTGATTGGAATGGGGGGCAGGCAGCCCCAGCATTTT. Encoded protein: CASSLIGMGGRQPQHF.

The genes are TRBV5-5 and TRBJ2-5; D is possibly TRBD1 (5 bases). There are 14 residues in the CDR3. Trimming took off 4 bases at V and 5 bases at J, with 15 bases between the two ends. Germline CDR1 and CDR2: SGHKS and YYEKEE (reference sequence). In DNA, the CDR3 is TGTGCCAGCAGCCGGACAAGGGGCGAGGAGACCCAGTACTTC. Its protein is CASSRTRGEETQYF.

This chain uses TRBV7-2 with TRBJ2-5, with D perhaps matching TRBD1 or TRBD2 (5 bases each). From germline, CDR1 is SGHTA and CDR2 FQGNSA. CDR3 size: 13 residues. Trimming cost V 4 bases and J 6 bases, with 12 bases left between them. CDR3 bases: TGTGCCAGCAGCTCGGGACGCTTCCAGACCCAGTACTTC. Translation: CASSSGRFQTQYF.

There are a few counts of this clone. The chain carries TRBV7-3 and TRBJ2-2, with a tentative D call TRBD2 (6 bases). Trimming pared 4 bases from V and 5 bases from J, leaving 20 bases between. The V gene's germline CDR1 is SGHTA and CDR2 FQGTGA. CDR3 length: 17 amino acids. The CDR3 sequence is CASSSVAEWGSTGELFF. The CDR3 DNA reads TGTGCCAGCAGCTCTGTAGCGGAGTGGGGTTCAACCGGGGAGCTGTTTTTT.

This clone has only a few counts. The gene calls are TRBV29-1 and TRBJ1-1, with 7 bases that match TRBD1. The length of the CDR3 is 14 residues. Germline assignment: CDR1 SQVTM and CDR2 ANQGSEA. Trimming removed 5 bases from V and 4 bases from J; junction bases left unmatched: 10. The CDR3 bases are TGCAGCGTTTTCCGGGACAGCGGAGTCACTGAAGCTTTCTTT. Translation: CSVFRDSGVTEAFF.

This chain links TRBV21-1 with TRBJ1-2; TRBD1, the table's D call, was not compared with the DNA. TRBV21-1 is annotated as a pseudogene. The CDR3 is 19 residues long. CDR3 in DNA: TGTGCCAGCAGCGCCTCTGGACCTGGGGACAGGGAAGGGGAGAATGGCTACACCTTC. It specifies CASSASGPGDREGENGYTF.

The chain recombines TRBV7-2 with TRBJ2-1; 7 positions agree with TRBD2. The CDR3 covers 16 residues. Germline V gene data show CDR1 as SGHTA and CDR2 as FQGNSA. CDR3 in amino acids: CDETSAGDQSYNEQFF. The CDR3 coding sequence is TGTGATGAAACTAGCGCGGGAGATCAGTCCTACAATGAGCAGTTCTTC.

DNA of the CDR3: TGTGCCAGCAGAGTAGCGGGAGATGGGACCGGGGAGCTGTTTTTT. Translating gives CASRVAGDGTGELFF. The genes are TRBV7-9 and TRBJ2-2; 9 positions agree with TRBD2. Germline loops: CDR1 SEHNR, CDR2 FQNEAQ (reference sequence). J lost 5 bases, V lost 6 bases, and 7 bases had no gene match. This CDR3 is 15 amino acids long.

Regarding this clone: Within the sample, other DNA sequences also encode this same CDR3. The chain joins TRBV7-2 to TRBJ2-2; the D is unclear. With 0 bases removed from V and 3 bases from J, the gap between germline ends came to 8 bases. From germline, CDR1 is SGHTA and CDR2 FQGNSA. This CDR3 has 15 residues. The CDR3 here is CASSLAGGDTGELFF. CDR3 bases: TGTGCCAGCAGCTTAGCGGGCGGAGACACCGGGGAGCTGTTTTTT.

The chain uses TRBV2 and TRBJ2-3, with 8 bases lining up with TRBD2. The germline V gene encodes CDR1 SNHLY and CDR2 FYNNEI. This CDR3 comprises 16 residues. V gave up 3 bases and J gave up 8 bases; unmatched junction bases: 13. The CDR3 DNA is TGTGCCAGCAGTGATCGTAGCGGGGTTATTCAGGGTACGCAGTATTTT. It translates to CASSDRSGVIQGTQYF.

This clone is categorized as medium-sized. The chain combines TRBV6-1 with TRBJ1-3; D is ambiguous. From germline, CDR1 is MNHNS and CDR2 SASEGT. The CDR3 sequence is 15 residues long. Trimming shortened V by 10 bases and J by 0 bases, and 16 bases separated the two germline ends. The chain's CDR3 is CATKGRLSSGNTIYF. The CDR3 DNA is TGTGCCACAAAAGGACGTCTAAGCTCTGGAAACACCATATATTTT.

The genes are TRBV5-1 and TRBJ2-7; D tentatively fits TRBD1 or TRBD2 (6 bases each). CDR1 is SGHRS and CDR2 is YFSETQ in the germline V gene. With 0 bases removed from V and 7 bases from J, the gap between germline ends came to 17 bases. This CDR3 contains 15 residues. CDR3 sequence: CASSLGLGTLGEQYV. The CDR3 nucleotides read TGCGCCAGCAGCTTGGGACTAGGGACACTTGGGGAGCAGTACGTC.

This chain links TRBV15 with TRBJ2-3; tentatively, D is TRBD1 (5 bases). Between the trimmed V and J ends, which lost 3 bases and 8 bases, there was a span of 9 bases. CDR1 is LNHNV, CDR2 YYDKDF, per germline (reference sequence). This CDR3 spans 12 amino acids. The CDR3 nucleotides read TGTGCCACCAGCAGCCATAGGGGTACGCAGTATTTT. Protein: CATSSHRGTQYF.

The V gene is TRBV7-2, the J gene TRBJ1-5, with no clear D. CDR1 SGHTA and CDR2 FQGNSA come from the germline V gene. V was trimmed by 2 bases and J by 7 bases, leaving 12 bases between them. The CDR3 covers 14 residues. The CDR3 protein is CASSLLPLNQPQHF. CDR3 DNA sequence: TGTGCCAGCAGCTTATTACCACTAAACCAGCCCCAGCATTTT.